These 22 T cell receptor beta chains share one sample of origin, sequenced in a study of blood T cell repertoires in COVID-19. TCRdb keeps only in-frame clones here, not all; method: immunoSEQ multiplex PCR. The sample shows around 180,000 clones, approximately 80% of them seen only once. The specimen was peripheral blood. The receptors derive from a human donor in a cohort sampled during active COVID-19.

This rearrangement joins TRBV11-3 to TRBJ2-3; 8 bases are shared with TRBD2. Germline V gene lookup returns CDR1 SGHNT and CDR2 YENEEA. The CDR3 is 17 amino acids. With 1 base clipped from V and 1 base from J, the junction kept 7 bases outside the gene matches. This CDR3 reads CASSLGTGAGGTDTQYF. Here the CDR3 DNA reads TGTGCCAGCAGCTTAGGAACCGGAGCGGGGGGCACAGATACGCAGTATTTT.

The rearrangement uses TRBV19 and TRBJ1-2; 8 bases agree with TRBD1. The CDR3 spans 14 residues. In germline, CDR1 is LNHDA, CDR2 SQIVND (reference sequence). Trimming took 7 bases from V and 4 from J; bases not matched to a gene: 8. CDR3 in amino acids: CASISGGAVYGYTF. Written as DNA, the CDR3 is TGTGCCAGTATCTCAGGGGGCGCAGTCTATGGCTACACCTTC.

This chain links TRBV13 with TRBJ2-7; possibly TRBD2 for D (5 bases). Germline-derived CDR1 and CDR2 are PRHDT and FYEKMQ (reference sequence). Trimming shortened V by 3 bases and J by 0 bases, and 18 bases separated the two germline ends. The CDR3 is 17 amino acids. This CDR3 is CASSFRSAGRNSYEQYF. The CDR3 DNA follows: TGTGCCAGCAGCTTCCGTTCCGCGGGCAGGAACTCCTACGAGCAGTACTTC.

V and J are TRBV3-1 (or the pseudogene TRBV3-2) and TRBJ2-7; 7 positions agree with TRBD1. The CDR3 sequence is 16 residues long. V lost 5 bases to trimming and J lost 1 base; unmatched junction nucleotides: 11. Looked up from germline, CDR1 is LGHDT and CDR2 is YNNKEL (reference sequence). Here the CDR3 DNA reads TGTGCCAGCAGCTTAGGAAGTGGGACAGTATCCTACGAGCAGTACTTC. Its translation: CASSLGSGTVSYEQYF.

This clone has just one count. The chain has TRBV2 and TRBJ1-2; maybe TRBD1 (6 bases). V lost 6 bases and J lost 3, with 11 bases in between. The CDR3 is 13 residues long. Germline V gene data show CDR1 as SNHLY and CDR2 as FYNNEI. The CDR3 region has the DNA TGTGCCAGCAGGGGCTACAGGGACTATGGCTACACCTTC. It translates to CASRGYRDYGYTF.

This chain links TRBV6-5 with TRBJ1-1; D may be TRBD1 (5 bases). V lost 6 bases, J lost 4 bases, and 15 bases lay in between. The CDR3 is 14 amino acids. Looked up from germline, CDR1 is MNHEY and CDR2 is SVGAGI. CDR3 sequence reads: CASSNQGFPTEAFF. The CDR3 DNA is TGTGCCAGCAGCAATCAGGGTTTTCCCACTGAAGCTTTCTTT.

The rearrangement uses TRBV6-5 and TRBJ2-3, with D maybe TRBD2 (6 bases). The germline CDR1 and CDR2 sequences are MNHEY and SVGAGI. The CDR3 contains 15 residues. V was shortened by 6 bases and J by 2 bases, with 15 bases between the two germline ends. The CDR3 DNA reads TGTGCCAGCAGCCTCACGGGACTCACCACAGATACGCAGTATTTT. As protein: CASSLTGLTTDTQYF.

The sample holds a few counts of this clone. The J gene is TRBJ2-1, the V gene TRBV5-4; TRBD2 matches at 10 bases. Germline-derived CDR1 and CDR2 are SGHNT and YYREEE (reference sequence). The CDR3 covers 16 residues. The ends lost 0 bases at V and 9 bases at J; junction bases unmatched: 9. The DNA of the CDR3 is TGTGCCAGCAGCTTGGCCCAGCGGGGGGGCTCGGGTGAGCAGTTCTTC. As protein: CASSLAQRGGSGEQFF. The variable domain in full, completed from reference TRBV5-4 and TRBJ2-1, reads ETGVTQSPTHLIKTRGQQVTLRCSSQSGHNTVSWYQQALGQGPQFIFQYYREEENGRGNFPPRFSGLQFPNYSSELNVNALELDDSALYLCASSLAQRGGSGEQFFGPGTRLTVL.

This clone was counted a few times. This rearrangement joins TRBV19 to TRBJ1-3; D uncertain. CDR3 size: 15 residues. The V end lost 3 bases, the J end lost 1 base, and 10 bases lay between the germline ends. The germline V gene has CDR1 LNHDA and CDR2 SQIVND (reference sequence). CDR3 sequence: CASSIKSQSGNTIYF. CDR3 DNA sequence: TGTGCCAGTAGTATTAAGAGTCAATCTGGAAACACCATATATTTT.

In nucleotides, the CDR3 is TGTGCCAGCAGCCCTCGGACTAGCGGGACCTCCTACAATGAGCAGTTCTTC. It codes for CASSPRTSGTSYNEQFF. The J gene is TRBJ2-1, the V gene TRBV9; TRBD2 aligns across 12 bases. J lost 0 bases, V lost 4 bases, and 5 bases had no gene match. This CDR3 region has 17 residues. In germline, CDR1 is SGDLS, CDR2 YYNGEE.

The chain joins TRBV18 to TRBJ2-1, with TRBD1 matching over 7 bases. Trimming took 3 bases from V and 7 from J; bases not matched to a gene: 9. Per germline, CDR1 KGHSH and CDR2 LQKENI. CDR3 length equals 15 residues. The CDR3 is CASSPDRVEKNEQFF. CDR3 coding DNA: TGTGCCAGCTCACCCGACAGGGTTGAGAAGAATGAGCAGTTCTTC. The full variable domain, with the rest looked up from reference TRBV18 and TRBJ2-1, is NAGVMQNPRHLVRRRGQEARLRCSPMKGHSHVYWYRQLPEEGLKFMVYLQKENIIDESGMPKERFSAEFPKEGPSILRIQQVVRGDSAAYFCASSPDRVEKNEQFFGPGTRLTVL.

The genes are TRBV6-5 and TRBJ2-2; D perhaps matches TRBD1 (6 bases). The CDR3 contains 14 residues. V lost 6 bases and J lost 5, with 13 bases in between. The germline gives CDR1 MNHEY, CDR2 SVGAGI. The chain's CDR3 is CASSYLTGTGELFF. The CDR3 DNA sequence: TGTGCCAGCAGCTACCTCACAGGGACCGGGGAGCTGTTTTTT.

The chain recombines TRBV6-5 with TRBJ2-7; D unresolved. Per the germline V gene, CDR1 is MNHEY and CDR2 is SVGAGI. The CDR3 covers 14 residues. V was shortened by 2 bases and J by 0 bases, with 8 bases between the two germline ends. The CDR3 region has the DNA TGTGCCAGCAGTTACGGAGTCGGCTCCTACGAGCAGTACTTC. Protein: CASSYGVGSYEQYF.

This clone was counted a few times. The genes are TRBV11-2 and TRBJ1-2; 9 nucleotides align to TRBD1. Trimming at V came to 1 base and at J to 7 bases, leaving 4 bases not matched to a gene. The V gene's germline CDR1 is SGHAT and CDR2 FQNNGV. The CDR3 consists of 14 residues. CDR3 DNA sequence: TGTGCCAGCAGCTTAGGACAGGGGGAAGGTGGCTACACCTTC. Amino acid sequence: CASSLGQGEGGYTF.

The chain couples TRBV3-1 (or the pseudogene TRBV3-2) to TRBJ1-3; 7 bases match TRBD1. The CDR3 spans 15 residues. V lost 5 bases, J lost 4 bases, and 8 bases stayed unmatched. Germline CDR1 is LGHDT and CDR2 is YNNKEL (reference sequence). DNA of the CDR3: TGTGCCAGCAGCGAAAGGCAGGGGGACGGAAACACCATATATTTT. It is translated as CASSERQGDGNTIYF.

The chain recombines TRBV6-2 or TRBV6-3 with TRBJ1-4; a possible D gene is TRBD1 (6 bases). The CDR3 has 19 amino acids. Trimming shortened V by 0 bases and J by 0 bases, and 17 bases separated the two germline ends. Germline assignment: CDR1 MNHEY and CDR2 SVGEGT. This CDR3 is CASSYSRALAGATNEKLFF. The CDR3 region has the DNA TGTGCCAGCAGTTACTCGAGAGCCCTGGCAGGGGCAACTAATGAAAAACTGTTTTTT.

This chain links TRBV11-2 with TRBJ1-4; no reliable D call. Germline assignment: CDR1 SGHAT and CDR2 FQNNGV. The CDR3 totals 13 residues. Trimming shortened V by 0 bases and J by 10 bases, and 9 bases separated the two germline ends. The CDR3 sequence is CASSLDPSSKLFF. CDR3 DNA sequence: TGTGCCAGCAGCTTAGACCCAAGCTCAAAACTGTTTTTT.

In this sample, this clone turned up once. The V call is TRBV2, the J call TRBJ1-2; 10 bases align to TRBD1. Germline V gene lookup returns CDR1 SNHLY and CDR2 FYNNEI. V was pared by 2 bases and J by 3 bases, with 9 bases of the junction left unmatched. The CDR3 contains 17 residues. The CDR3 is CASSEFIVTGGYYGYTF. The DNA for the CDR3 is TGTGCCAGCAGTGAATTTATAGTGACAGGGGGCTACTATGGCTACACCTTC. Filled out from reference TRBV2 and TRBJ1-2, the complete variable domain reads EPEVTQTPSHQVTQMGQEVILRCVPISNHLYFYWYRQILGQKVEFLVSFYNNEISEKSEIFDDQFSVERPDGSNFTLKIRSTKLEDSAMYFCASSEFIVTGGYYGYTFGSGTRLTVV.

The chain joins TRBV3-1 (or the pseudogene TRBV3-2) to TRBJ2-6; 7 bases are a match to TRBD2. Germline lookup yields CDR1 LGHDT and CDR2 YNNKEL (reference sequence). The CDR3 totals 18 residues. The V gene end was trimmed by 1 base and the J gene end by 2 bases; junction bases not matched to a gene: 8. DNA of the CDR3: TGTGCCAGCAGCCAAGGGAGGGCCACTAGCGCTGGGGCCAACGTCCTGACTTTC. This gives the protein CASSQGRATSAGANVLTF.

The chain uses TRBV18 and TRBJ2-6; D unresolved. Germline V gene data show CDR1 as KGHSH and CDR2 as LQKENI. The CDR3 extends over 16 amino acids. V was pared by 0 bases and J by 0 bases, with 6 bases between. CDR3 loop: CASSPPSISGANVLTF. CDR3 DNA: TGTGCCAGCTCACCACCGTCCATCTCTGGGGCCAACGTCCTGACTTTC.

This CDR3 reads CASAGQGIDEQFF. CDR3 bases: TGCGCCAGCGCGGGACAGGGTATTGATGAGCAGTTCTTC. The gene calls are TRBV5-1 and TRBJ2-1, with 9 bases identical to TRBD1. The CDR3 is 13 amino acids. Germline-derived CDR1 and CDR2 are SGHRS and YFSETQ. V lost 7 bases and J lost 8; bases outside the gene matches: 7. Together with reference TRBV5-1 and TRBJ2-1, the CDR3 gives the full variable domain: KAGVTQTPRYLIKTRGQQVTLSCSPISGHRSVSWYQQTPGQGLQFLFEYFSETQRNKGNFPGRFSGRQFSNSRSEMNVSTLELGDSALYLCASAGQGIDEQFFGPGTRLTVL.

The chain joins TRBV2 to TRBJ1-1; possibly TRBD1 for D (5 bases). The V end was cut by 5 bases, the J end by 4 bases, with 20 bases between. The length of the CDR3 is 16 residues. Germline CDR1 reads SNHLY; CDR2 reads FYNNEI. The DNA for the CDR3 is TGTGCCAGCAGTTATCTCCAGGGCATTAGGAGCACTGAAGCTTTCTTT. Protein sequence: CASSYLQGIRSTEAFF.